This T cell receptor (beta chain) was profiled in a study of blood T cell repertoires in COVID-19. Turning to the study itself: Some COVID-19 samples were acute and others convalescent; all came from the United States, Italy and Spain. T cells, B-cell-depleted T cells, or PBMCs supplied cDNA or gDNA.

Authors' data handling: Reference gene primer amplification yielded estimated nucleated cell counts. TCRdb's table, derived via immunoSEQ multiplex PCR, lists solely in-frame clones and lacks some. D and trimming come from the DNA, and the V and J calls and clone size come from that table. The sample gives 250,000 to 350,000 clones, over 75% of which show up once; around an eighth is in the top ten. This CDR3 has 13 amino acids. V lost 2 bases to trimming and J lost 8 bases; unmatched junction nucleotides: 3. CDR1 MDHEN and CDR2 SYDVKM come from the germline V gene. The genes are TRBV28 and TRBJ1-2; 9 bases match TRBD1. Sequenced: peripheral blood. The source is a woman aged 55-75 years with acute or convalescent COVID-19. The CDR3 region is CASSLTGGRGYTF. CDR3 DNA sequence: TGTGCCAGCAGTTTAACAGGGGGCAGGGGCTACACCTTC.